What follows are 29 T cell receptor beta chains derived from one specimen sequenced in a study of CD8+ T cells in alopecia areata. Sorting of pooled cutaneous lymph node cells was based on CD4, CD8alpha, NKG2D, NKG2ACE and other markers. Reverse transcription of extracted RNA yielded cDNA, which provided the sequencing template. Assay used: immunoSEQ multiplex PCR; TCRdb lists only in-frame clones, some missing. Listed here are around 290,000 clones without any singletons, the top ten holding about 1.2%. The sequenced sample was CD4+ T cells sorted from a lymph node. The origin of the receptors is a C3H/HeJ mouse with alopecia areata. This mouse strain has H2-k as its MHC haplotype.

In its sample, this clone was seen a few times. The gene names here belong to mouse. Coverage ceases 4 residues before the CDR3 finishes, and the germline J gene fills in the end. This chain links TRBV1 with TRBJ2-1, with 11 bases lining up with TRBD2. Germline V CDR1 and CDR2: NSQYPW, LRSPGD (reference sequence). There are 15 residues in the CDR3. The CDR3 loop is CTCSANWGGVAEQFF. CDR3 DNA, as far as it was read: TGCACCTGCAGTGCCAACTGGGGGGGCGTCGCT. Supplemented by reference TRBV1 and TRBJ2-1, the full variable domain reads VTLLEQNPRWRLVPRGQAVNLRCILKNSQYPWMSWYQQDLQKQLQWLFTLRSPGDKEVKSLPGADYLATRVTDTELRLQVANMSQGRTLYCTCSANWGGVAEQFFGPGTRLTVL.

In its sample, this clone was seen a few times. Gene names and germline match the mouse. CDR3 DNA (partial): TGTGCCTGGAGTCTGGGACAGGGGAATAATTCGCCC. It yields the protein CAWSLGQGNNSP. The complete CDR3 sequence is CAWSLGQGNNSPLYF. J is TRBJ1-6 and V is TRBV31; 10 bases are shared with TRBD1. Sequencing ends 3 residues short of the CDR3 end; the germline J gene provides the rest. TRBJ1-6 is an ORF for which the function is uncertain. This CDR3 contains 15 residues. From germline, CDR1 is GKSSPN and CDR2 SITVG. V shed 0 bases, J shed 5 bases, and the junction held 1 base outside the gene matches.

This clone was seen a few times. Mouse germline and gene names are used. The CDR3 end lies 4 residues beyond the end of the read and is filled in from the germline J gene. The sample holds other DNA sequences that translate to the same CDR3. The chain employs TRBV1 and TRBJ2-5; TRBD2 agrees at 11 bases. This CDR3 has 15 amino acids. Germline CDR1 and CDR2: NSQYPW and LRSPGD (reference sequence). After removal of 4 bases from V and 3 bases from J, the junction contained 3 bases not matched to a gene. CDR3 amino acids: CTCSVDWGGQDTQYF. CDR3 bases read: TGCACCTGCAGTGTAGACTGGGGGGGGCAAGAC.

Concerning this clone itself: Mouse gene names and germline throughout. The read finishes 4 residues shy of the CDR3 end, and the germline J gene is used to complete it. The chain has TRBV13-2 and TRBJ2-3; 7 bases agree with TRBD2. V shed 3 bases, J shed 3 bases, and the junction held 4 bases outside the gene matches. CDR3 length equals 14 residues. Germline CDR1 is NNHNN and CDR2 is SYGAGS (reference sequence). The CDR3 is CASGAAGGAETLYF. The CDR3 DNA, read in part, is TGTGCCAGCGGTGCGGCTGGGGGAGCAGAA.

Remarks on this clone: The gene symbols are mouse symbols. Sequencing ends 4 residues short of the CDR3 end; the germline J gene provides the rest. The gene calls are TRBV5 and TRBJ2-7, with 7 bases identical to TRBD1. The V gene's germline CDR1 is LGHNA and CDR2 YNLKQL (reference sequence). The CDR3 is made up of 14 amino acids. The sequenced part of the CDR3 DNA is TGTGCCAGCAGCCAAGAAACAGGGGTGGAT. Translation gives CASSQETGVD. The complete CDR3 reads CASSQETGVDEQYF.

This clone has only a few counts. The gene names here belong to mouse. The CDR3 region is CASSINWGRSNTGQLYF. Incomplete CDR3 DNA: TGTGCCAGCAGTATCAACTGGGGGAGATCAAACACCGGG. This sequence joins TRBV19 and TRBJ2-2, with 8 bases fitting TRBD2. The read comes to an end 4 residues before the CDR3 does, leaving the germline J gene to fill in the end. Germline V gene lookup returns CDR1 FNHDT and CDR2 SITEND (reference sequence). With 2 bases clipped from V and 0 bases from J, the junction kept 6 bases outside the gene matches. This CDR3 has 17 residues.

As for this clone: Genes here carry mouse names. Coverage ceases 4 residues before the CDR3 finishes, and the germline J gene fills in the end. The V call is TRBV17, the J call TRBJ2-4; possible D gene TRBD1, 6 bases. Trimming left V 5 bases short and J 0 bases short, with 18 bases between. The germline V gene encodes CDR1 MNHDT and CDR2 YYDKIL. The CDR3 is made up of 17 amino acids. CDR3 sequence: CASSVRLRDNSQNTLYF. The sequenced part of the CDR3 DNA is TGTGCTAGCAGTGTGCGGTTACGGGACAATAGTCAAAAC.

This clone has only a few counts. The listed genes are named as in mouse. The read ends 4 residues early relative to the CDR3; the germline J gene fills the gap. The sample holds other DNA sequences that translate to the same CDR3. The chain couples TRBV19 to TRBJ2-3, with a weak D call TRBD1 (6 bases). This CDR3 is built from 15 residues. Per the germline V gene, CDR1 is FNHDT and CDR2 is SITEND (reference sequence). The V end lost 5 bases, the J end lost 3 bases, and 16 bases lay between the germline ends. The sequenced CDR3 bases are TGTGCCAGCAGCCCCGGCAGGGGTGGGGCAGAA. Its translation is CASSPGRGGAE. The complete CDR3 reads CASSPGRGGAETLYF.

This clone appeared a few times. Gene labels here are mouse ones. The DNA ends 4 residues before the CDR3 does, and the rest of the CDR3 is filled in from the germline J gene. V gene TRBV19 combines with J gene TRBJ2-5; 9 nucleotides agree with TRBD2. The ends lost 4 bases at V and 1 base at J; junction bases unmatched: 1. The CDR3 covers 14 residues. Germline lookup yields CDR1 FNHDT and CDR2 SITEND (reference sequence). CDR3 DNA (partial): TGTGCCAGCAGTCGACTGGGGGACCAAGAC. It specifies CASSRLGDQD. The entire CDR3 protein reads CASSRLGDQDTQYF.

This clone was picked up a small number of times. The gene symbols are mouse symbols. The sequenced fragment ends 4 residues before the CDR3 boundary, so the rest is inferred from the germline J gene. This sequence joins TRBV5 and TRBJ1-2; 8 bases align to TRBD1. The germline CDR1 and CDR2 sequences are LGHNA and YNLKQL (reference sequence). The CDR3 covers 14 residues. Incomplete CDR3 DNA: TGTGCCAGCAGCCAAGAGACAGGGGATCCC. Translated: CASSQETGDP. The whole CDR3 protein reads CASSQETGDPDYTF.

This clone was detected a few times. Gene names and germline match the mouse. The read comes to an end 4 residues before the CDR3 does, leaving the germline J gene to fill in the end. The chain is built from TRBV13-3 and TRBJ2-2; D perhaps matches TRBD2 (6 bases). This CDR3 comprises 12 residues. V was cut by 8 bases and J by 2 bases, with 7 bases left in between. Germline loops: CDR1 NNHDY, CDR2 SYVADS. CDR3 loop: CASGLNTGQLYF. The covered CDR3 bases are TGTGCCAGTGGACTGAACACCGGG.

This clone was seen a handful of times. Mouse gene names apply. The read finishes 4 residues shy of the CDR3 end, and the germline J gene is used to complete it. The V and J genes are TRBV19 and TRBJ2-2; no clear D. Germline-derived CDR1 and CDR2 are FNHDT and SITEND (reference sequence). Trimming took 6 bases from V and 2 from J, leaving 11 bases between them. CDR3 size: 14 residues. CDR3 amino acids: CASTPKQNTGQLYF. Partial CDR3 DNA: TGTGCCAGCACCCCAAAACAGAACACCGGG.

This clone was found many times. The gene names here belong to mouse. The read ends 4 residues before the CDR3 terminus; that terminus is restored from the germline J gene. The chain joins TRBV17 to TRBJ2-1; 7 nucleotides align to TRBD2. Germline V lookup: CDR1 MNHDT, CDR2 YYDKIL. V shed 7 bases, J shed 3 bases, and the junction held 6 bases outside the gene matches. The CDR3 length is 14 residues. Incomplete CDR3 DNA: TGTGCTAGCACCGTGACTGGGCTCTATGCT. This translates into CASTVTGLYA. The complete CDR3 sequence is CASTVTGLYAEQFF.

With regard to this clone: Mouse germline and gene names are used. The read halts 4 residues ahead of the CDR3 end, with the missing end drawn from the germline J gene. The chain couples TRBV19 to TRBJ2-3; the match to TRBD2 covers 9 bases. CDR1 FNHDT and CDR2 SITEND come from the germline V gene (reference sequence). The CDR3 is 16 amino acids. Trimming removed 0 bases from V and 3 bases from J; junction bases left unmatched: 5. The CDR3 protein is CASSIALGGEAETLYF. CDR3 DNA (partial): TGTGCCAGCAGTATAGCCCTGGGGGGGGAGGCAGAA.

With respect to this clone: Here the gene names and germline are mouse. The CDR3 is cut off 4 residues early in the read; its end comes from the germline J gene. J is TRBJ2-1 and V is TRBV31; 10 bases align to TRBD1. The V segment lost 2 bases and the J segment 5 bases; nucleotides outside the gene matches: 3. The CDR3 is 14 residues long. The germline gives CDR1 GKSSPN, CDR2 SITVG. The part of the CDR3 DNA that was read is TGTGCCTGGAGTTCCGGGACAGGGGATGCT. Translated: CAWSSGTGDA. The whole CDR3 sequence is CAWSSGTGDAEQFF.

For this clone: Mouse names are used for the genes. Read sequence stops 4 residues before the CDR3 end, and the germline J gene provides the missing end. This sequence joins TRBV17 and TRBJ1-1; D gene uncertain. Germline-derived CDR1 and CDR2 are MNHDT and YYDKIL. V lost 0 bases to trimming and J lost 1 base, with 6 bases between them. This CDR3 has 14 residues. The CDR3 bases that were read are TGTGCTAGCAGTAGAGAGAGGGTAAACACA. Translating gives CASSRERVNT. In full, the CDR3 reads CASSRERVNTEVFF.

The table lists this clone with a few counts. Gene names refer to mouse genes. From the germline J gene comes the end of the CDR3, since the read stops 4 residues before it. This sequence joins TRBV1 and TRBJ2-7; D is perhaps TRBD1 (5 bases). There are 15 residues in the CDR3. Germline V CDR1 and CDR2: NSQYPW, LRSPGD (reference sequence). The ends were cut back, 0 bases at V and 1 base at J, with 10 bases in the middle. CDR3 amino acids: CTCSADQEGSYEQYF. The CDR3 DNA, read in part, is TGCACCTGCAGTGCAGATCAGGAGGGGTCCTAT.

In this sample, this clone turned up a few times. Gene and germline names: mouse. From the germline J gene comes the end of the CDR3, since the read stops 4 residues before it. This rearrangement joins TRBV13-1 to TRBJ2-5, with 7 positions matching TRBD2. Germline CDR1 NSHNY, CDR2 SYGAGN. The CDR3 consists of 16 residues. V was pared by 1 base and J by 0 bases, with 5 bases of the junction left unmatched. CDR3 loop: CASSDPLGVNQDTQYF. The covered CDR3 bases are TGTGCCAGCAGTGATCCCCTGGGGGTCAACCAAGAC.

This clone occurred a few times. Germline and genes here are mouse. This same CDR3 is encoded by further DNA sequences in the sample. The covered CDR3 bases are TGTGCCAGCAGTATTGACAGAAACTATGCT. It is translated as CASSIDRNYA. The whole CDR3 protein is CASSIDRNYAEQFF. The J gene is TRBJ2-1, the V gene TRBV19, with TRBD1 as a possible D gene (5 bases). The sequenced fragment ends 4 residues before the CDR3 boundary, so the rest is inferred from the germline J gene. Germline V gene lookup returns CDR1 FNHDT and CDR2 SITEND (reference sequence). The CDR3 is made up of 14 amino acids. Trimming took off 2 bases at V and 1 base at J, with 7 bases between the two ends.

This clone was picked up a small number of times. Any gene name here is a mouse gene name. The sequence runs out 4 residues before the end of the CDR3; the remainder is reconstructed from the germline J gene. The chain recombines TRBV19 with TRBJ2-7; D is perhaps TRBD2 (5 bases). The germline V gene encodes CDR1 FNHDT and CDR2 SITEND (reference sequence). Deletions cut 2 bases from V and 3 bases from J, with 6 bases between. The CDR3 runs 12 residues. The CDR3 protein is CASSMWGYEQYF. The CDR3 bases that were read are TGTGCCAGCAGTATGTGGGGCTAT.

This clone occurred a few times. Gene names are the mouse ones. The read finishes 4 residues shy of the CDR3 end, and the germline J gene is used to complete it. The chain links TRBV5 to TRBJ2-3; a possible D gene is TRBD1 (5 bases). V lost 1 base and J lost 2, with 7 bases in between. The germline V gene encodes CDR1 LGHNA and CDR2 YNLKQL (reference sequence). This CDR3 spans 14 amino acids. The CDR3 here is CASSQARDAETLYF. The covered CDR3 bases are TGTGCCAGCAGCCAAGCCAGGGATGCAGAA.

In its sample, this clone was seen a few times. Mouse germline and gene names are used. CDR3 amino acids: CAWSRTGGSDYTF. The DNA read from the CDR3 is TGTGCCTGGAGTCGCACAGGGGGCTCC. The chain uses TRBV31 and TRBJ1-2, with 8 bases fitting TRBD1. The read terminates 4 residues before the CDR3 end, so the remaining end is supplied by the germline J gene. This CDR3 spans 13 amino acids. Germline CDR1 reads GKSSPN; CDR2 reads SITVG. With 1 base clipped from V and 4 bases from J, the junction kept 2 bases outside the gene matches.

This clone was counted only a few times. Any gene name here is a mouse gene name. The read ends 4 residues early relative to the CDR3; the germline J gene fills the gap. In the same sample, other DNA sequences code for this CDR3. The V and J genes are TRBV1 and TRBJ1-2; 7 nucleotides agree with TRBD1. The CDR3 loop spans 14 amino acids. J was trimmed by 1 base and V by 3 bases; bases with no gene match: 2. CDR1 NSQYPW and CDR2 LRSPGD come from the germline V gene (reference sequence). CDR3 sequence reads: CTCSARDRNSDYTF. The CDR3 DNA, read in part, is TGCACCTGCAGTGCCCGGGACAGAAACTCC.

This clone was counted only a few times. Gene names are the mouse ones. The CDR3 goes on 4 residues after the read ends, and that part is filled in from the germline J gene. The chain links TRBV19 to TRBJ2-5, with D maybe TRBD1 (5 bases). V gave up 2 bases and J gave up 3 bases, with 7 bases separating them. This CDR3 spans 13 amino acids. Germline loops: CDR1 FNHDT, CDR2 SITEND (reference sequence). The DNA read from the CDR3 is TGTGCCAGCAGTATCAGGGAACAAGAC. Amino acids: CASSIREQD. The full-length CDR3 reads as CASSIREQDTQYF.

This clone was detected a few times. Gene names and germline refer to mouse. The read gets to within 3 residues of the CDR3 end, and the germline J gene fills in the rest. The chain combines TRBV13-2 with TRBJ1-6; D is uncertain. TRBJ1-6 carries the ORF label, with uncertain function. Germline values: CDR1 NNHNN, CDR2 SYGAGS (reference sequence). Trimming removed 0 bases at V and 5 bases at J, with 9 bases between. CDR3 size: 15 residues. The DNA read from the CDR3 is TGTGCCAGCGGTGATGCTGACAAAAATAATTCGCCC. Its protein is CASGDADKNNSP. The entire CDR3 sequence reads CASGDADKNNSPLYF.

This clone was seen a handful of times. Germline and genes here are mouse. The CDR3 extends 4 residues past the end of the read, so its final part is completed from the germline J gene. The chain combines TRBV13-1 with TRBJ2-1; 10 nucleotides line up with TRBD2. Germline CDR1 and CDR2: NSHNY and SYGAGN. There are 17 residues in the CDR3. The ends lost 0 bases at V and 0 bases at J; junction bases unmatched: 3. The covered CDR3 bases are TGTGCCAGCAGTGATGGCGGGACTGGGGTTAACTATGCT. The encoded protein is CASSDGGTGVNYA. The CDR3 reads in full as CASSDGGTGVNYAEQFF.

On this clone itself: Germline and genes: mouse. Read sequence stops 4 residues before the CDR3 end, and the germline J gene provides the missing end. Other nucleotide sequences in the sample specify the same CDR3. This sequence joins TRBV31 and TRBJ2-2; 9 bases are a match to TRBD1. V shed 3 bases, J shed 4 bases, and the junction held 3 bases outside the gene matches. Per germline, CDR1 GKSSPN and CDR2 SITVG. This CDR3 has 14 residues. Incomplete CDR3 DNA: TGTGCCTGGAGACAGGGGGCTGCCACCGGG. Residues: CAWRQGAATG. The whole CDR3 is CAWRQGAATGQLYF.

This clone was detected only a few times. Gene names refer to mouse genes. The CDR3 extends 4 residues past the end of the read, so its final part is completed from the germline J gene. V and J are TRBV19 and TRBJ2-1, with 11 bases matching TRBD2. The germline V gene has CDR1 FNHDT and CDR2 SITEND (reference sequence). The CDR3 runs to 16 residues. The junction had 5 bases not matched to a gene; V was cut back by 5 bases and J by 1 base. This chain's CDR3 is CASSVDWGGNYAEQFF. CDR3 bases read: TGTGCCAGCAGCGTCGACTGGGGGGGGAACTATGCT.

Of note for this clone: Mouse germline and gene names are used. The read gets to within 4 residues of the CDR3 end, and the germline J gene fills in the rest. Other nucleotide sequences from this sample produce the same CDR3. This chain joins TRBV19 and TRBJ1-1; 7 nucleotides line up with TRBD1. After removal of 6 bases from V and 1 base from J, the junction contained 0 bases not matched to a gene. The CDR3 covers 12 residues. The germline gives CDR1 FNHDT, CDR2 SITEND (reference sequence). The CDR3 DNA, read in part, is TGTGCCAGCAACAGGGGAAACACA. Amino acids: CASNRGNT. The whole CDR3 protein is CASNRGNTEVFF. The entire variable domain, with the rest obtained from reference TRBV19 and TRBJ1-1, is as follows: GGIITQTPKFLIGQEGQKLTLKCQQNFNHDTMYWYRQDSGKGLRLIYYSITENDLQKGDLSEGYDASREKKSSFSLTVTSAQKNEMAVFLCASNRGNTEVFFGKGTRLTVV.